Listed below are T cell receptor beta chains from one sample, sequenced in a study of cytomegalovirus exposure and HLA in healthy donors. The data were produced by immunoSEQ multiplex PCR, yet TCRdb's version contains in-frame clones alone and is incomplete. Its table lists some 150,000 clones. Specimen: PBMCs. Every receptor here comes from a woman between 18 and 30 years old in good health and CMV-seronegative. CDR3s include the opening cysteine and the closing phenylalanine or tryptophan. D genes are given only for firm matches.

TRBD1,TRBV4-1,TRBJ1-4,TGCGCCAGCAGCCAGGCCGGGACAGGGTTTGAAAAACTGTTTTTT,CASSQAGTGFEKLFF
-,TRBV19,TRBJ2-1,TGTGCCAGCGGGGGAAACAATGAGCAGTTCTTC,CASGGNNEQFF
-,TRBV5-5,TRBJ1-2,TGTGCCAGCAGCTTGGACAGAACCTATGGCTACACCTTC,CASSLDRTYGYTF
TRBD1,TRBV19,TRBJ1-2,TGTGCCAGTACCGTGGACAGGGACGTCGGCTACACCTTC,CASTVDRDVGYTF
TRBD2,TRBV28,TRBJ2-5,TGTGCCAGCAGTACGTGGACTAGCGGGGTCCAAGAGACCCAGTACTTC,CASSTWTSGVQETQYF
TRBD1,TRBV27,TRBJ2-4,TGTGCCAGCAGTTCAACAGGGGCCGTAGCCAAAAACATTCAGTACTTC,CASSSTGAVAKNIQYF
-,TRBV2,TRBJ2-1,TGTGCCAGCAGTAGGCAGGGTTGGGAGCAGTTCTTC,CASSRQGWEQFF
-,TRBV11-3,TRBJ2-2,TGTGCCAGCAGCTCCAACTATGGAGGAACCACCGGGGAGCTGTTTTTT,CASSSNYGGTTGELFF
-,TRBV30,TRBJ1-1,TGTGCCTGGAGTGTACGGGGGAACACTGAAGCTTTCTTT,CAWSVRGNTEAFF
TRBD2,TRBV10-3,TRBJ2-2,TGTGCCACCCTCCTTAGACTAGCGGGAGGGGTCGGGGAGCTGTTTTTT,CATLLRLAGGVGELFF
TRBD1,TRBV30,TRBJ1-5,TGTGCCTGGAGTCGGACAGGACGCAATCAGCCCCAGCATTTT,CAWSRTGRNQPQHF
TRBD1,TRBV2,TRBJ1-1,TGTGCCAGCAGTTCTGACAGGGGGCGACCCGTGCGAGCTTTCTTT,CASSSDRGRPVRAFF
TRBD1,TRBV7-8,TRBJ2-1,TGTGCCAGCAGCTACAGGGGTAATGAGCAGTTCTTC,CASSYRGNEQFF
TRBD2,TRBV7-9,TRBJ2-1,TGTGCCAGCAGCCGTACTAGCGGGAACTACAATGAGCAGTTCTTC,CASSRTSGNYNEQFF
-,TRBV7-2,TRBJ2-5,TGTGCCAGCAGCTTAGTCCCCCTAGCGAACCAAGAGACCCAGTACTTC,CASSLVPLANQETQYF
-,TRBV2,TRBJ2-7,TGTGCCAGCAGTCCTTATACTGGGGCCGCGTACGAGCAGTACTTC,CASSPYTGAAYEQYF
-,TRBV7-9,TRBJ1-2,TGTGCCAGCAGCTTTAGCTATGGCTACACCTTC,CASSFSYGYTF
TRBD1,TRBV15,TRBJ2-5,TGTGCCACCAGCTACGGGACAGGGGGTTCAGAGACCCAGTACTTC,CATSYGTGGSETQYF
TRBD2,TRBV5-1,TRBJ2-1,TGCGCCAGCAGCTTGGCGGTTCAAGCGGGGCCGTACAATGAGCAGTTCTTC,CASSLAVQAGPYNEQFF
-,TRBV6-5,TRBJ2-3,-,CASSSSGSGTQYF
-,TRBV29-1,TRBJ1-1,TGCAGCGCCCATAAAGGGGTGAACACTGAAGCTTTCTTT,CSAHKGVNTEAFF
-,TRBV18,TRBJ2-2,TGTGCCAGCTCACCGCAGGGGCGAGGCACCGGGGAGCTGTTTTTT,CASSPQGRGTGELFF
-,TRBV19,TRBJ1-1,TGTGCCAGTAGTATGAGGAACACTGAAGCTTTCTTT,CASSMRNTEAFF
-,TRBV5-4,TRBJ1-2,TGTGCCAGCAGCTCTTTACGGGGGAACTATGGCTACACCTTC,CASSSLRGNYGYTF
-,TRBV9,TRBJ1-2,TGTGCCAGCAGCCCACTGATGGCGGGGGGGAACTATGGCTACACCTTC,CASSPLMAGGNYGYTF
-,TRBV7-3,TRBJ2-2,TGTGCCAGCAGCTTAGGCGGAGCGAACACCGGGGAGCTGTTTTTT,CASSLGGANTGELFF